Described below is a single T cell receptor (beta chain) sequence and its context. As yet, its antigen is unknown. The germline gene is not matched at one end of the junction; a read error may be the cause. The V gene's germline CDR1 is SGHDT and CDR2 YYEEEE. The CDR3 sequence is 12 residues long. This sample is drawn from a study of OX40 agonist ivuxolimab in advanced cancers. The study's findings and limits: Some of the nonresponding patients also showed low levels of normalized T-cell clonal expansion.

Measured with immunoSEQ multiplex PCR; TCRdb has only the in-frame clones, and not every one. In the table there are just under 45,000 clones, less than 85% of which are singletons. This specimen was CD4+ or CD8+ T cells sorted from blood, taken in a trial of the OX40 agonist ivuxolimab. This sequence joins TRBV5-6 and TRBJ2-1; 8 bases line up with TRBD2. This sequence originates from an adult with an advanced solid tumor such as melanoma, head and neck, liver or kidney cancer. This CDR3 is CASSLVAGTRVF. The CDR3 nucleotides are TGTGCCAGCAGCTTAGTAGCGGGAACACGGGTCTTC.